This T cell receptor beta chain came from a study of blood T cell repertoires in COVID-19. About the study: Sample material is recorded as cDNA or gDNA derived from T cells, B-cell-depleted T cells, or PBMCs.

Under the authors' procedure: Scientists estimated how many nucleated cells there were by amplifying reference gene primers. Repertoires were generated with immunoSEQ multiplex PCR, while TCRdb's copy carries only in-frame clones and drops some. The D gene and trimming were derived from the DNA, and the V and J assignments and clone size from that table. This table has some 180,000 clones, 60% to 85% appearing once. Germline V gives CDR1 MNHNY, CDR2 SVGAGI (reference sequence). The CDR3 sequence is 14 residues long. The V and J ends lost 5 bases and 3 bases respectively, with 11 bases between them. The sample consisted of peripheral blood. This TCR was recovered from a woman aged 45-59 years with active or convalescent COVID-19. The rearrangement joins TRBV6-6 to TRBJ1-5; D is perhaps TRBD1 (6 bases). CDR3 amino acids: CASSPTGSNQPQHF. In DNA, the CDR3 is TGTGCCAGCAGTCCGACAGGCTCCAATCAGCCCCAGCATTTT.